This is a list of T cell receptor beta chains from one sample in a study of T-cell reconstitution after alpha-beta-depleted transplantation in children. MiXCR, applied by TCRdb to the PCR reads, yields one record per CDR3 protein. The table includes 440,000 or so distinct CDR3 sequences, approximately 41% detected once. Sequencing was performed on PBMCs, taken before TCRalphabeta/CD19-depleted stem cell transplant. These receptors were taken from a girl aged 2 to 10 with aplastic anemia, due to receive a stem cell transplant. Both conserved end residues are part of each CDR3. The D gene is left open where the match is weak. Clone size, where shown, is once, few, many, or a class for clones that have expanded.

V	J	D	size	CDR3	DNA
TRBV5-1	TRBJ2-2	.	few	CASTISSTGELFF	TGCGCCAGCACCATATCTAGCACCGGGGAGCTGTTTTTT
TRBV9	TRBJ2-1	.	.	CASSPDLTYNEQLF	TGTGCCAGCAGCCCCGACCTTACCTACAATGAGCAGCTCTTC
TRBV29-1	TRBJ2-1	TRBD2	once	CSVEPLLASGNNEQFF	TGCAGCGTTGAACCTCTTCTTGCTAGCGGGAACAATGAGCAGTTCTTC
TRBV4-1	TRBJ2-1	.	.	CASSQGLEGRNDQFF	TGCGCCAGCAGCCAAGGGCTAGAGGGTAGAAATGACCAGTTCTTC
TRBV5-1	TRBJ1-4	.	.	CASTPGGINEKLFF	TGCGCCAGCACCCCTGGGGGGATTAATGAAAAACTGTTTTTT
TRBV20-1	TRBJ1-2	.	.	CSARRSDTLALYGYTF	TGCAGTGCTAGAAGAAGCGACACACTTGCCCTCTATGGCTACACCTTC
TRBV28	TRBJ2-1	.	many	CASIEGGSYNEQFF	TGTGCCAGCATAGAGGGTGGCTCCTACAATGAGCAGTTCTTC
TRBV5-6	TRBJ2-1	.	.	CASRVVGYNEQFF	TGTGCCAGCAGAGTAGTGGGTTACAATGAGCAGTTCTTC
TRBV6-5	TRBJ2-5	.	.	CASSYNQETQYF	TGTGCCAGCAGTTACAACCAAGAGACCCAGTACTTC
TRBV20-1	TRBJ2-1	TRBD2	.	CSAPGGRASYNEQFF	TGCAGTGCCCCCGGCGGGAGGGCATCCTACAATGAGCAGTTCTTC
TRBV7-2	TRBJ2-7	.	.	CASSLGFAGSLYEQYF	TGTGCCAGCAGCTTAGGCTTCGCGGGATCCTTATACGAGCAGTACTTC
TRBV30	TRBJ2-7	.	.	CAWDGGREQYF	TGTGCATGGGACGGGGGAAGGGAGCAGTACTTC
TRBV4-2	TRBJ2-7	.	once	CASSQVGQHSYEQYF	TGTGCCAGCAGCCAAGTCGGCCAGCACTCCTACGAGCAGTACTTC
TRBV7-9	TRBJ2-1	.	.	CASSSPLGSASNEQFF	TGTGCCAGCAGCTCCCCCCTAGGATCGGCTTCGAATGAGCAGTTCTTC
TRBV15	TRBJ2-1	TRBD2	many	CATSRDRGGRWDEQFF	TGTGCCACCAGCAGAGATCGGGGCGGGAGGTGGGATGAGCAGTTCTTC
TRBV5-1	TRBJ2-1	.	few	CASSLEPNNEQFF	TGCGCCAGCAGCTTGGAACCCAACAATGAGCAGTTCTTC
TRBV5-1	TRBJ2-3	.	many	CASQEVSTDTQYF	TGCGCCAGTCAGGAGGTTAGCACAGATACGCAGTATTTT
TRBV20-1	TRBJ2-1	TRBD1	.	CSARGTGGKNEQFF	TGCAGTGCTAGGGGGACAGGGGGTAAGAATGAGCAGTTCTTC
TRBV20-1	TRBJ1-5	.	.	CSARFSVKQPQHF	TGCAGTGCTAGGTTCTCAGTCAAACAGCCCCAGCATTTT
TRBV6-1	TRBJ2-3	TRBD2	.	CASRATSPHTQYF	TGTGCCAGCAGGGCGACTAGCCCCCATACGCAGTATTTT
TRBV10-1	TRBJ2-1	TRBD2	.	CASSDGGSGNEQFF	TGCGCCAGCAGTGACGGCGGGAGTGGCAATGAGCAGTTCTTC
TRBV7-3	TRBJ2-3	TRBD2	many	CASSLTASGRDTQYF	TGTGCCAGCAGCTTAACGGCGAGCGGGAGAGATACGCAGTATTTT
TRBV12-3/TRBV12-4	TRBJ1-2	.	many	CASSLVEGRRDGYTF	TGTGCCAGCAGTTTAGTAGAGGGGAGGAGGGATGGCTACACCTTC
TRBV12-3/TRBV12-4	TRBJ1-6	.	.	CASSLQFSDSPLHF	TGTGCCAGCAGCCTCCAATTTTCGGATTCACCCCTCCACTTT
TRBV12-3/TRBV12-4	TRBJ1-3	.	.	CASSLAERWRSSRGNTIYF	TGTGCCAGCAGTTTAGCGGAGAGATGGAGGTCTTCGCGGGGAAACACCATATATTTT
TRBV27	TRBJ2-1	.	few	CASSLLPRGRSSYNEQFF	TGTGCCAGCAGTTTACTCCCACGTGGGAGGAGCTCCTACAATGAGCAGTTCTTC
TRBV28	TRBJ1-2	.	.	CASRIGGGANYGYTF	TGTGCCAGCAGAATTGGTGGGGGGGCTAACTATGGCTACACCTTC
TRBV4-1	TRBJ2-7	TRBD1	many	CASSQVRTGGYEQYF	TGCGCCAGCAGCCAAGTCCGGACAGGGGGCTACGAGCAGTACTTC
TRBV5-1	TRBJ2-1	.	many	CASSYSPARASRFF	TGCGCCAGCAGCTATTCCCCCGCCCGGGCTAGTAGGTTCTTC
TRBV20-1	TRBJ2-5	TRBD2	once	CSARLAETQFQETQYF	TGCAGTGCTCGCCTAGCGGAAACCCAATTTCAAGAGACCCAGTACTTC
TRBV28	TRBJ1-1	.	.	CASMSHPGVYTEAFF	TGTGCCAGCATGAGCCATCCAGGGGTGTACACTGAAGCTTTCTTT
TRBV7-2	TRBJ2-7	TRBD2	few	CASSLGTSGSSEQYF	TGTGCCAGCAGCTTGGGGACTAGCGGGAGTAGCGAGCAGTACTTC
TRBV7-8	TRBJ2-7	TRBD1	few	CASSLGRGQGASVSSYEQYF	TGTGCCAGCAGCTTAGGACGTGGACAGGGGGCTAGCGTCAGCTCCTACGAGCAGTACTTC
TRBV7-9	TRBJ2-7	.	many	CASSPYGGWGEQYF	TGTGCCAGCAGCCCCTACGGGGGTTGGGGCGAGCAGTACTTC
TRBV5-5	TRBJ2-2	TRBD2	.	CASSLMERGVGELFF	TGTGCCAGCAGCTTGATGGAGCGGGGTGTCGGGGAGCTGTTTTTT
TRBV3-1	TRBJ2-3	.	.	CASSQRRGRGTDTQYF	TGTGCCAGCAGCCAACGCAGAGGCAGGGGAACAGATACGCAGTATTTT
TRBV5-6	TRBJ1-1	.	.	CASSLAPGNTEAFF	TGTGCCAGCAGCTTGGCCCCGGGGAACACTGAAGCTTTCTTT
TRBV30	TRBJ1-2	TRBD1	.	CACIVQGALIYGYTF	TGTGCCTGCATAGTTCAGGGGGCGCTGATCTATGGCTACACCTTC
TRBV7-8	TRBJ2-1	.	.	CASSLMAEGLSYNEQFF	TGTGCCAGCAGCTTAATGGCTGAGGGCCTCTCCTACAATGAGCAGTTCTTC
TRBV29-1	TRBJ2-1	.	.	CSVESRRNEQFF	TGCAGCGTTGAGTCCAGGAGGAATGAGCAGTTCTTC
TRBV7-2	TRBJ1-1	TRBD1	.	CASSSQGLGAFF	TGTGCCAGCAGCTCACAGGGGCTAGGAGCTTTCTTT
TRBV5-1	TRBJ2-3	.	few	CASSLRYGYSGDTQYF	TGCGCCAGCAGCTTGAGGTACGGGTACTCTGGAGATACGCAGTATTTT
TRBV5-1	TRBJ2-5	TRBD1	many	CASSPGGRETQYF	TGCGCCAGCAGCCCAGGGGGAAGGGAGACCCAGTACTTC
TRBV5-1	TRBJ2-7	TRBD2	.	CASSSSGGDSYEQYF	TGCGCCAGCAGCTCTAGCGGGGGAGACTCCTACGAGCAGTACTTC
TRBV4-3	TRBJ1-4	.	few	CASSPAGVWRANEKLFF	TGCGCCAGCAGCCCCGCTGGGGTGTGGAGGGCTAATGAAAAACTGTTTTTT
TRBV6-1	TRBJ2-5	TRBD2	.	CASRVTGTTNQETQYF	TGTGCCAGCAGGGTAACCGGGACTACGAATCAAGAGACCCAGTACTTC